What follows are 32 T cell receptor beta chains derived from one specimen sequenced in a study of blood T cell repertoires in COVID-19. TCRdb's table, derived via immunoSEQ multiplex PCR, lists solely in-frame clones and lacks some. The sample has 23,000 or so clones; under 95% are singletons. Sequencing was done on a sample of peripheral blood. The source of these receptors is a woman aged 45-60 years with active COVID-19.

This clone was recorded once. The chain has TRBV3-1 (or the pseudogene TRBV3-2) and TRBJ1-6; no definite D call. Germline V gene data show CDR1 as LGHDT and CDR2 as YNNKEL (reference sequence). The V end was cut by 4 bases, the J end by 9 bases, with 7 bases between. The CDR3 totals 12 residues. The CDR3 sequence: CASSPLFSPLHF. For the CDR3, the DNA is TGTGCCAGCAGCCCTCTCTTTTCACCCCTCCACTTT.

The chain links TRBV28 to TRBJ1-1; TRBD1 agrees at 7 bases. Germline-derived CDR1 and CDR2 are MDHEN and SYDVKM. Losses at the gene ends were 1 base for V and 1 base for J; bases not matched to a gene: 9. The CDR3 spans 17 residues. The CDR3 region is CASSLLAPGTENTEAFF. CDR3 coding DNA: TGTGCCAGCAGTTTATTAGCCCCCGGGACAGAGAACACTGAAGCTTTCTTT.

The rearrangement joins TRBV5-8 to TRBJ1-4; tentatively, D is TRBD1 (5 bases). The CDR3 is 14 residues long. V gave up 2 bases and J gave up 7 bases, with 12 bases separating them. Germline loops: CDR1 SGHTS, CDR2 YDEGEE. In DNA form, the CDR3 reads TGTGCCAGCAGCTTTGGGGATGGGGCTGAAAAACTGTTTTTT. The encoded protein is CASSFGDGAEKLFF.

This chain connects TRBV3-1 (or the pseudogene TRBV3-2) to TRBJ1-3; 8 nucleotides line up with TRBD1. The ends lost 4 bases at V and 0 bases at J; junction bases unmatched: 2. The CDR3 contains 15 residues. Germline V CDR1 and CDR2: LGHDT, YNNKEL (reference sequence). The CDR3 reads CASSPGQGSGNTIYF. The CDR3 DNA is TGTGCCAGCAGCCCCGGACAGGGCTCTGGAAACACCATATATTTT.

V gene TRBV19 combines with J gene TRBJ2-3; TRBD2 agrees at 9 bases. V shed 1 base and J 5 bases; nucleotides not matched to a gene: 7. The CDR3 runs to 16 residues. The germline V gene has CDR1 LNHDA and CDR2 SQIVND (reference sequence). Written as DNA, the CDR3 is TGTGCCAGTAGTATAGCAAGCGGGGGGCATGGAGATACGCAGTATTTT. It yields the protein CASSIASGGHGDTQYF.

This chain links TRBV14 with TRBJ1-1, with 8 bases fitting TRBD1. Germline V gene data show CDR1 as SGHDN and CDR2 as FVKESK. This CDR3 is 13 amino acids long. With 4 bases clipped from V and 10 bases from J, the junction kept 8 bases outside the gene matches. CDR3 amino acids: CASSRSPDRGAFF. The CDR3 nucleotides read TGTGCCAGCAGCCGGAGCCCAGACAGGGGAGCTTTCTTT.

This chain links TRBV27 with TRBJ1-2, with TRBD1 identical over 8 bases. Germline V gene sequence: CDR1 MNHEY, CDR2 SMNVEV (reference sequence). V was pared by 5 bases and J by 0 bases, with 2 bases of the junction left unmatched. CDR3 length equals 14 residues. CDR3 protein: CASSRDRTNYGYTF. The CDR3 DNA reads TGTGCCAGCAGTCGGGACAGGACTAACTATGGCTACACCTTC.

The V and J genes are TRBV5-8 and TRBJ2-7; 8 nucleotides line up with TRBD1. The CDR3 has 14 residues. The ends lost 4 bases at V and 4 bases at J; junction bases unmatched: 7. The germline V gene encodes CDR1 SGHTS and CDR2 YDEGEE. This CDR3 reads CASSPRTGYYEQYV. The CDR3, as DNA: TGTGCCAGCAGCCCCCGGACAGGGTATTACGAGCAGTACGTC.

V gene TRBV5-6 combines with J gene TRBJ2-3; 12 nucleotides match TRBD2. Germline V gene lookup returns CDR1 SGHDT and CDR2 YYEEEE. V dropped 0 bases and J dropped 6; count of bases not matched to a gene: 2. The CDR3 runs to 15 residues. CDR3 bases: TGTGCCAGCAGCTTGGCTAGCGGGAGGGGTGATACGCAGTATTTT. This sequence encodes CASSLASGRGDTQYF.

J is TRBJ2-1 and V is TRBV9, with D possibly being TRBD2 (6 bases). This CDR3 region has 14 residues. Germline V gene data show CDR1 as SGDLS and CDR2 as YYNGEE. V was shortened by 6 bases and J by 2 bases, with 12 bases between the two germline ends. The CDR3 sequence: CASKATSTYNEQFF. CDR3 coding DNA: TGTGCCAGCAAAGCGACTAGTACCTACAATGAGCAGTTCTTC.

V usage is TRBV30 and J usage is TRBJ2-7, with 8 bases lining up with TRBD2. V lost 0 bases to trimming and J lost 1 base; unmatched junction nucleotides: 11. CDR3 length: 17 residues. The germline V gene encodes CDR1 GTSNPN and CDR2 SVGIG (reference sequence). CDR3 amino acids: CAWSVMVDGGASYEQYV. The CDR3 DNA is TGTGCCTGGAGTGTAATGGTTGACGGGGGGGCGTCCTACGAGCAGTACGTC.

This CDR3 is CASSPRRTETGELFF. Written as DNA, the CDR3 is TGTGCCAGCAGCCCTCGACGGACAGAGACCGGGGAGCTGTTTTTT. This chain uses TRBV5-6 with TRBJ2-2; D is perhaps TRBD1 (6 bases). This CDR3 region has 15 residues. Germline CDR1 reads SGHDT; CDR2 reads YYEEEE. V gave up 4 bases and J gave up 5 bases, with 15 bases separating them.

This chain joins TRBV7-9 and TRBJ1-3; tentatively, D is TRBD1 (5 bases). The CDR3 extends over 15 amino acids. Germline V gene lookup returns CDR1 SEHNR and CDR2 FQNEAQ (reference sequence). V was pared by 5 bases and J by 2 bases, with 13 bases between. The CDR3 loop is CASSPVGGTGNTIYF. CDR3 DNA: TGTGCCAGCAGCCCGGTCGGGGGAACTGGAAACACCATATATTTT.

The rearrangement joins TRBV19 to TRBJ1-1; D is unresolved. Germline CDR1 reads LNHDA; CDR2 reads SQIVND (reference sequence). There are 14 residues in the CDR3. The V gene lost 3 bases and the J gene lost 5 bases, with 13 bases spanning the gap. The CDR3 is CASSIAPSRTEAFF. CDR3 DNA sequence: TGTGCCAGTAGTATCGCTCCCTCGAGAACTGAAGCTTTCTTT.

CDR3 residues: CASGETGTGVVNEQFF. In nucleotides, the CDR3 is TGCGCCAGCGGGGAAACGGGGACAGGGGTAGTCAATGAGCAGTTCTTC. This chain connects TRBV10-1 to TRBJ2-1, with TRBD1 identical over 10 bases. The length of the CDR3 is 16 residues. The germline gives CDR1 WNHNN, CDR2 SYGVQD (reference sequence). With V trimmed by 8 bases and J by 6 bases, 13 bases remained unmatched.

V gene TRBV7-9 combines with J gene TRBJ1-1; tentative D call: TRBD1 (6 bases). The CDR3 covers 14 residues. CDR1 is SEHNR, CDR2 FQNEAQ, per germline (reference sequence). V lost 3 bases and J 4 bases, leaving 12 bases between the germline ends. CDR3 amino acids: CASSLDGTPTEAFF. The CDR3 DNA follows: TGTGCCAGCAGCTTGGACGGGACACCCACTGAAGCTTTCTTT. Drawing the rest from reference TRBV7-9 and TRBJ1-1, the complete variable domain is DTGVSQNPRHKITKRGQNVTFRCDPISEHNRLYWYRQTLGQGPEFLTYFQNEAQLEKSRLLSDRFSAERPKGSFSTLEIQRTEQGDSAMYLCASSLDGTPTEAFFGQGTRLTVV.

The rearrangement uses TRBV4-2 and TRBJ1-5, with D unresolved. CDR3 length: 15 amino acids. Trimming removed 0 bases from V and 3 bases from J, with 9 bases in between. Germline V gene data show CDR1 as LGHNA and CDR2 as YNFKEQ. CDR3 protein: CASSQDRGNNQPQHF. CDR3 nucleotide sequence: TGTGCCAGCAGCCAAGATAGAGGGAACAATCAGCCCCAGCATTTT.

The chain recombines TRBV19 with TRBJ1-5; 11 bases are shared with TRBD1. Germline assignment: CDR1 LNHDA and CDR2 SQIVND (reference sequence). Trimming cost V 10 bases and J 7 bases; bases outside gene matches: 9. The CDR3 is made up of 14 amino acids. The CDR3 reads CATAGTGGEQPQHF. CDR3 DNA sequence: TGTGCCACCGCAGGGACAGGGGGAGAACAGCCCCAGCATTTT.

The chain combines TRBV28 with TRBJ2-3; a weak D match, TRBD1 (7 bases). The CDR3 loop spans 14 amino acids. V was clipped by 6 bases and J by 5 bases, with 15 bases between them. Germline V gives CDR1 MDHEN, CDR2 SYDVKM. Here the CDR3 reads CASRNPGGLDTQYF. CDR3 sequence (DNA): TGTGCCAGCAGAAACCCAGGGGGGCTAGATACGCAGTATTTT.

The genes are TRBV6-5 and TRBJ1-2; D might be TRBD1 (5 bases). Per germline, CDR1 MNHEY and CDR2 SVGAGI. V was clipped by 7 bases and J by 4 bases, with 19 bases between them. The CDR3 sequence is 15 residues long. Here the CDR3 DNA reads TGTGCCAGCATGCCCCGTCTCCAGGGTAGCTATGGCTACACCTTC. Protein sequence: CASMPRLQGSYGYTF.

V gene TRBV28 combines with J gene TRBJ1-2; the D is unclear. The CDR3 has 15 residues. CDR1 is MDHEN, CDR2 SYDVKM, per germline. Deletions cut 6 bases from V and 3 bases from J, with 17 bases between. CDR3: CASSDVQTNYYGYTF. For the CDR3, the DNA is TGTGCCAGCAGCGACGTACAGACCAACTACTATGGCTACACCTTC.

The count of this clone is one. The chain has TRBV5-1 and TRBJ1-6; D gene uncertain. V was clipped by 4 bases and J by 0 bases, with 5 bases between them. Per germline, CDR1 SGHRS and CDR2 YFSETQ. This CDR3 is 14 amino acids long. The CDR3 sequence: CASSESSYNSPLHF. For the CDR3, the DNA is TGCGCCAGCAGCGAGAGCTCCTATAATTCACCCCTCCACTTT.

The chain carries TRBV7-9 and TRBJ2-3; D gene ambiguous. This CDR3 is built from 16 residues. CDR1 is SEHNR, CDR2 FQNEAQ, per germline (reference sequence). V gave up 7 bases and J gave up 2 bases, with 19 bases separating them. The CDR3 is CASKLTSAADTDTQYF. The CDR3 DNA follows: TGTGCCAGCAAACTGACCAGCGCGGCTGACACAGATACGCAGTATTTT. The full variable domain, in which reference TRBV7-9 and TRBJ2-3 provide the parts outside the CDR3, is DTGVSQNPRHKITKRGQNVTFRCDPISEHNRLYWYRQTLGQGPEFLTYFQNEAQLEKSRLLSDRFSAERPKGSFSTLEIQRTEQGDSAMYLCASKLTSAADTDTQYFGPGTRLTVL.

The chain employs TRBV6-5 and TRBJ2-5; the D gene is possibly TRBD1 (5 bases). Looked up from germline, CDR1 is MNHEY and CDR2 is SVGAGI. This CDR3 is built from 14 residues. V was trimmed by 7 bases and J by 1 base, leaving 13 bases between them. CDR3 residues: CASISETAQETQYF. The CDR3 DNA reads TGTGCCAGCATCTCGGAGACAGCCCAAGAGACCCAGTACTTC.

The gene calls are TRBV6-4 and TRBJ2-1; TRBD1 matches 9 bases. This CDR3 region has 13 residues. Germline values: CDR1 MRHNA, CDR2 SNTAGT. J was trimmed by 9 bases and V by 6 bases; bases with no gene match: 6. Here the CDR3 DNA reads TGTGCCAGCAGCCGGACAGGGGAGGGTGAGCAGTTCTTC. Its protein is CASSRTGEGEQFF.

The chain links TRBV19 to TRBJ2-5; 8 nucleotides line up with TRBD1. Germline lookup yields CDR1 LNHDA and CDR2 SQIVND (reference sequence). The CDR3 spans 16 residues. J lost 5 bases, V lost 1 base, and 9 bases had no gene match. Here the CDR3 DNA reads TGTGCCAGTAGTATAGGGGGGACAGGATTAACGGAGACCCAGTACTTC. It codes for CASSIGGTGLTETQYF.

This chain links TRBV6-2 or TRBV6-3 with TRBJ2-3, with TRBD2 matching over 12 bases. The CDR3 has 16 amino acids. The trim removed 5 bases at V and 2 bases at J, leaving 5 bases unmatched. The germline CDR1 and CDR2 sequences are MNHEY and SVGEGT. DNA for the CDR3: TGTGCCAGCAGTCTAGCGGGAGGGCCAACCACAGATACGCAGTATTTT. This encodes CASSLAGGPTTDTQYF.

The chain is built from TRBV7-9 and TRBJ2-4; no firm D call. CDR1 SEHNR and CDR2 FQNEAQ come from the germline V gene (reference sequence). The V end was cut by 2 bases, the J end by 6 bases, with 26 bases between. The length of the CDR3 is 19 residues. The CDR3 spells CASSLNPRVFPKKPNIQYF. DNA of the CDR3: TGTGCCAGCAGCTTAAACCCCCGGGTCTTTCCAAAAAAGCCAAACATTCAGTACTTC. Drawing the rest from reference TRBV7-9 and TRBJ2-4, the complete variable domain is DTGVSQNPRHKITKRGQNVTFRCDPISEHNRLYWYRQTLGQGPEFLTYFQNEAQLEKSRLLSDRFSAERPKGSFSTLEIQRTEQGDSAMYLCASSLNPRVFPKKPNIQYFGAGTRLSVL.

The gene calls are TRBV6-2 or TRBV6-3 and TRBJ1-1, with a tentative D call TRBD1 (5 bases). With 2 bases removed from V and 1 base from J, the gap between germline ends came to 14 bases. The germline CDR1 and CDR2 sequences are MNHEY and SVGEGT. The CDR3 is 16 residues long. CDR3: CASSYGGVGGNTEAFF. The CDR3 bases are TGTGCCAGCAGTTACGGGGGGGTCGGTGGGAACACTGAAGCTTTCTTT.

The chain carries TRBV23-1 and TRBJ2-7; tentatively, D is TRBD2 (5 bases). TRBV23-1 has ORF status, its function being uncertain. The CDR3 spans 17 residues. The V end lost 0 bases, the J end lost 2 bases, and 17 bases lay between the germline ends. CDR3 sequence: CASSQSSPGNRAYEQYV. The CDR3 DNA is TGCGCCAGCAGTCAATCCTCCCCCGGGAATAGGGCCTACGAGCAGTACGTC.

This rearrangement joins TRBV19 to TRBJ1-1; 8 nucleotides agree with TRBD1. This CDR3 is 14 amino acids long. Germline-derived CDR1 and CDR2 are LNHDA and SQIVND (reference sequence). J lost 4 bases, V lost 3 bases, and 4 bases had no gene match. CDR3 coding DNA: TGTGCCAGTAGTATCGACAGGGGAGGCACTGAAGCTTTCTTT. Protein product: CASSIDRGGTEAFF.

The rearrangement links TRBV5-3 to TRBJ1-2; 7 bases line up with TRBD1. TRBV5-3 is labeled an ORF, and its function is uncertain. This CDR3 region has 17 residues. Unmatched junction bases numbered 16, after V lost 0 bases and J lost 8 bases. This CDR3 is CARSLGADRRLGLGYTF. In nucleotides, the CDR3 is TGTGCCAGAAGCTTGGGGGCGGACAGGCGTCTCGGCCTGGGCTACACCTTC.